This TCR beta chain was profiled in a study of blood T cell repertoires in COVID-19. Source study methods: Amplification from reference gene primers served as the basis for estimated nucleated cell counts. TCRdb keeps only in-frame clones here, not all; method: immunoSEQ multiplex PCR. D and trimming come from the DNA, and the V and J calls and clone size come from that table. The sample consists of just over 95,000 clones, around 76% of them appearing once. This CDR3 has 11 amino acids. The V gene's germline CDR1 is SGHAT and CDR2 FQNNGV. V was trimmed by 2 bases and J by 8 bases, leaving 4 bases between them.

The chain combines TRBV11-2 with TRBJ2-1; D gene unclear. Sequenced input: peripheral blood. This receptor was identified in an older man with acute or convalescent COVID-19. The CDR3 DNA sequence: TGTGCCAGCAGCTTATATGATGAGCAGTTCTTC. Translated: CASSLYDEQFF. Using reference TRBV11-2 and TRBJ2-1 for the parts outside the CDR3, the full variable domain is EAGVAQSPRYKIIEKRQSVAFWCNPISGHATLYWYQQILGQGPKLLIQFQNNGVVDDSQLPKDRFSAERLKGVDSTLKIQPAKLEDSAVYLCASSLYDEQFFGPGTRLTVL.